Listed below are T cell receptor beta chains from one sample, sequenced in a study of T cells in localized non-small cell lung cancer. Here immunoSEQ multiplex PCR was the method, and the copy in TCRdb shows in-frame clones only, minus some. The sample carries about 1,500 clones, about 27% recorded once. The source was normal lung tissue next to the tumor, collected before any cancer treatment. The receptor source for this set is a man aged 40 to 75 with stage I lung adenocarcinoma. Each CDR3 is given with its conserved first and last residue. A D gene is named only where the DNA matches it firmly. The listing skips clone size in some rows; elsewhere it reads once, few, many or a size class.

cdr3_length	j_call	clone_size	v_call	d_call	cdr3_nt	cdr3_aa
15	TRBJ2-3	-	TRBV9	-	TGTGCCAGCAGCCTAGCGGGACAGGGTCCAGATACGCAGTATTTT	CASSLAGQGPDTQYF
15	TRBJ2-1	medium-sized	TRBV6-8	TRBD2	TGTGCCAGCAGCCGCCAAGCTAGCGGATACAATGAGCAGTTCTTC	CASSRQASGYNEQFF
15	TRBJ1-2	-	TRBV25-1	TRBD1	TGTGCCAGCAGTCTGAACGTGGCAGGGGGCTATGGCTACACCTTC	CASSLNVAGGYGYTF
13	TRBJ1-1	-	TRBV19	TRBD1	TGTGCCAGTAGTAGGACAGGGCGAACTGAAGCTTTCTTT	CASSRTGRTEAFF
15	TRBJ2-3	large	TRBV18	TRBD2	TGTGCCAGCTCGCGGACTAGCGTTAACACAGATACGCAGTATTTT	CASSRTSVNTDTQYF
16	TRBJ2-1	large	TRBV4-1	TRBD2	TGCGCCAGCAGCCCGGGGGGGTCCACTAGCGATACTGAGCAGTTCTTC	CASSPGGSTSDTEQFF
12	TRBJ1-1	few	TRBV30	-	TGTGCCTGGAGTCGTGGGGGAAGGGAAGCTTTCTTT	CAWSRGGREAFF
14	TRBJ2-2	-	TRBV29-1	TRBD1	TGCAGCGTTAAGGACAGGGGGCTAGGCGGGGAGCTGTTTTTT	CSVKDRGLGGELFF
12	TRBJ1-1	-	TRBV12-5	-	TGTGCTAGTGGTTTGGGTTTCACTGAAGCTTTCTTT	CASGLGFTEAFF
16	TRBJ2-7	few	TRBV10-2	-	TGCGCCAGCAGTATCTCCTTAGAGGGAGGATTGGACGAGCAGTACTTC	CASSISLEGGLDEQYF
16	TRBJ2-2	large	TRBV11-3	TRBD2	TGTGCCAGCAGCCGATCCGGGACTAGCGGGACCGGGGAGCTGTTTTTT	CASSRSGTSGTGELFF
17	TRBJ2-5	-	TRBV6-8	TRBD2	TGTGCCAGCAGTGTGGATCGCTCGGGCGGGAGTAAAGAGACCCAGTACTTC	CASSVDRSGGSKETQYF
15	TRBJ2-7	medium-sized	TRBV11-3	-	TGTGCCAGCAGCTTAGTGAGGGCCTTCTCCTACGAGCAGTACTTC	CASSLVRAFSYEQYF
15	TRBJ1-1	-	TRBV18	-	TGTGCCAGCTCACTCGAAGGAGTCATGAACACTGAAGCTTTCTTT	CASSLEGVMNTEAFF
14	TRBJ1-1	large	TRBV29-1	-	TGCAGCGTTGAATTGACTTCCCGGAACACTGAAGCTTTCTTT	CSVELTSRNTEAFF
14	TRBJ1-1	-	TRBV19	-	TGTGCCAGTAGGACGGACCTACCGACCACTGAAGCTTTCTTT	CASRTDLPTTEAFF
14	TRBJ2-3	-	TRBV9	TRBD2	TGTGCCAGCAGCGTCAGCGGGAACACAGATACGCAGTATTTT	CASSVSGNTDTQYF
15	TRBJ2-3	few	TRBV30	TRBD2	TGTGCCTGGAGTGGGGCTAGCGGGGGAGTAGATACGCAGTATTTT	CAWSGASGGVDTQYF
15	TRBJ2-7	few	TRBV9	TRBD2	TGTGCCAGCAGAGAACTAGCGGGGTTCTCCTACGAGCAGTACTTC	CASRELAGFSYEQYF
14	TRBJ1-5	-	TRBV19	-	TGTGCCAGTCGAGACAGCCACCTAGGTCAGCCCCAGCATTTT	CASRDSHLGQPQHF
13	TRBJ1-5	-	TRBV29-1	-	TGCAGCGTTGAGGGGGGGAGGGATCAGCCCCAGCATTTT	CSVEGGRDQPQHF
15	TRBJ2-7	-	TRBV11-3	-	TGTGCCAGCAGCTTGGGAGGGGGCGCCCCGAAAGAGCAGTACTTC	CASSLGGGAPKEQYF
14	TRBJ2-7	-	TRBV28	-	TGTGCCACGCAGGCCGCCGGGGGCATATACGAGCAGTACTTC	CATQAAGGIYEQYF
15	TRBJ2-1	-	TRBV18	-	TGTGCCAGCTCCCCCAGCGAAGGTGCTTACAATGAGCAGTTCTTC	CASSPSEGAYNEQFF
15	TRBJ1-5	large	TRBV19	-	TGTGCCAGTAGTCCGCAGAAGACTGGCAATCAGCCCCAGCATTTT	CASSPQKTGNQPQHF
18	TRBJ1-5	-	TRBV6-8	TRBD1	TGTGCCAGCAGTTACCCCAGAGTCCCGGGACAGGGCAATCAGCCCCAGCATTTT	CASSYPRVPGQGNQPQHF
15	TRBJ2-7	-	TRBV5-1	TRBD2	TGCGCCAGCACTGGGACGGGACTAGACCCCTACGAGCAGTACTTC	CASTGTGLDPYEQYF
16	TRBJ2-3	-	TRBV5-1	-	TGCGCCAGCAGCCCCCTGACAGGCTCCCCAACAGATACGCAGTATTTT	CASSPLTGSPTDTQYF
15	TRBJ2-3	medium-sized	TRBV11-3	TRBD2	TGTGCCAGCACCGACCGAGCGGGAGGGTCAGATACGCAGTATTTT	CASTDRAGGSDTQYF
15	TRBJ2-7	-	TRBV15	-	TGTGCCACCAGCAGAGATCGCGGCCAGTCCTACGAGCAGTACTTC	CATSRDRGQSYEQYF
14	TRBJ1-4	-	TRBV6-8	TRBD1	TGTGCCAGCAGAGGGGGACAGATAAATGAAAAACTGTTTTTT	CASRGGQINEKLFF
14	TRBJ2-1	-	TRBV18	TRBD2	TGTGCCAGCTCACCTCTAGCGGGAGCCGGTGAGCAGTTCTTC	CASSPLAGAGEQFF
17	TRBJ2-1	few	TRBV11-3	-	TGTGCCAGCAGCTTCCTCTGGGTGGGGACCTCCTACAATGAGCAGTTCTTC	CASSFLWVGTSYNEQFF
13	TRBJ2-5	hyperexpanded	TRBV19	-	TGTGCCAGTAGCCCCCCGGTCGGGGAGACCCAGTACTTC	CASSPPVGETQYF
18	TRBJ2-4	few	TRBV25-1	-	TGTGCCAGCAGATTGAATAAGGATCGGATCCTAGCCAAAAACATTCAGTACTTC	CASRLNKDRILAKNIQYF
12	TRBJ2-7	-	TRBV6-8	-	TGTGCCAGCAGCCAAGACAGATACGAGCAGTACTTC	CASSQDRYEQYF
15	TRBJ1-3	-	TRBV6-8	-	TGTGCCATCAGTTTTGACAGTATTCCTGGAAACACCATATATTTT	CAISFDSIPGNTIYF
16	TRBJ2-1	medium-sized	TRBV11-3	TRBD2	TGTGCCAGCAGCTTAGAGGGACTAGCGGGACTTCGGGGGCAGTTCTTC	CASSLEGLAGLRGQFF
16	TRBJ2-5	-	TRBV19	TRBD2	TGTGCCAGTAAGCGGAGCGTAGCGGGAGTCGCAGAGACCCAGTACTTC	CASKRSVAGVAETQYF
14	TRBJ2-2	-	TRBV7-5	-	TGTGCCAGCAGCTTAGAAGGTATCACCGGGGAGCTGTTTTTT	CASSLEGITGELFF
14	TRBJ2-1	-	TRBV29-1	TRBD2	TGCAGCGCCCTAGCGGGAGAAACAATGCATGAGCAGTTCTTC	CSALAGETMHEQFF
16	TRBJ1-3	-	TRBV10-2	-	TGCGCCAGCAGTGAGTCTCTTGGAGCAGGTGGAAACACCATATATTTT	CASSESLGAGGNTIYF
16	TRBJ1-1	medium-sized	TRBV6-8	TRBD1	TGTGCCAGCAGCCGGGGGGACAGGGGGATGAACACTGAAGCTTTCTTT	CASSRGDRGMNTEAFF
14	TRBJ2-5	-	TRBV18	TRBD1	TGTGCCAGCTCTCCACAGGGGTTACAAGAGACCCAGTACTTC	CASSPQGLQETQYF
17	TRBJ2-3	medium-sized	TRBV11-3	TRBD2	TGTGCCAGCAGCTCACAAGCGGGAGGGAAGGCCACAGATACGCAGTATTTT	CASSSQAGGKATDTQYF
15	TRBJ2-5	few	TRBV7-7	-	TGTGCCAGCAGCCAAGGGGCCGGACTCTCAGAGACCCAGTACTTC	CASSQGAGLSETQYF
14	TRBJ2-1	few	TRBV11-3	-	TGTGCCAGCAGCCCCGGGGCGCTATTCAATGAGCAGTTCTTC	CASSPGALFNEQFF
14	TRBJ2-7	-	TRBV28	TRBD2	TGTGCCAGCAGCCCCTTGGGACTAGCCTACGAGCAGTACTTC	CASSPLGLAYEQYF
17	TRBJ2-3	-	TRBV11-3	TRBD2	TGTGCCAGCAGCCCTGGGACTAGCGGGGACTCACGTAATACGCAGTATTTT	CASSPGTSGDSRNTQYF
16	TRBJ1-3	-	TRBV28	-	TGTGCCAGCACCTCTCCCACATTGAGCTCTGGAAACACCATATATTTT	CASTSPTLSSGNTIYF
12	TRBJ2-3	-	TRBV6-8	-	TGTGCCAGCAAACCGAGCACAGATACGCAGTATTTT	CASKPSTDTQYF
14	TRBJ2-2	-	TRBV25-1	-	TGTGCCAGCAGTGAATGGGGCCGGACAGGGGAGCTGTTTTTT	CASSEWGRTGELFF
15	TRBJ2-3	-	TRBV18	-	TGTGCCAGCTCCCCCTCAACAGGGGGGGCAGATACGCAGTATTTT	CASSPSTGGADTQYF
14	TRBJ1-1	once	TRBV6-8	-	TGTGCCAGCAGCTCCACAGGGTATGTTACTGAAGCTTTCTTT	CASSSTGYVTEAFF